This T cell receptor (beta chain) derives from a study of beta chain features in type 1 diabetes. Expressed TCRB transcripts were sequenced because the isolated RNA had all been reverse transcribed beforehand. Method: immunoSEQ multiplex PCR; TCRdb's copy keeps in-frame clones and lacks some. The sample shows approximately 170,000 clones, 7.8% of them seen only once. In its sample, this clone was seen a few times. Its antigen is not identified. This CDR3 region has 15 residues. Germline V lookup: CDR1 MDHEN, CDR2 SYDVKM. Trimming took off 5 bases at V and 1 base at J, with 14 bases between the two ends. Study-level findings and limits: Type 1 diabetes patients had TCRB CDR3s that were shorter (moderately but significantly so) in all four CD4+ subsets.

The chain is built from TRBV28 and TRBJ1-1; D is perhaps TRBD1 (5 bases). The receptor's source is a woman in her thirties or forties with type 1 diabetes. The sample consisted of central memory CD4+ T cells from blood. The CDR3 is CASSGAGLGNTEAFF. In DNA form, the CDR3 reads TGTGCCAGCAGTGGGGCAGGGTTAGGGAACACTGAAGCTTTCTTT.